Listed here are 14 T cell receptor beta chains from one sample, sequenced in a study of cytomegalovirus exposure and HLA in healthy donors. PCR amplification relied on 60 Vbeta primers (plus 13 Jbeta primers). Clones were sequenced by immunoSEQ multiplex PCR, and TCRdb holds only the in-frame ones, with some missing. This sample's clone table lists around 71,000 clones. The sequencing sample was made of PBMCs. Source of these receptors: a woman in her 30s in good health and CMV-seronegative.

V usage is TRBV9 and J usage is TRBJ2-6; 8 bases map to TRBD2. Losses at the gene ends were 0 bases for V and 2 bases for J; bases not matched to a gene: 4. This CDR3 spans 17 amino acids. The germline V gene has CDR1 SGDLS and CDR2 YYNGEE. CDR3 protein: CASSVGAGEAGANVLTF. For the CDR3, the DNA is TGTGCCAGCAGCGTAGGAGCGGGAGAAGCTGGGGCCAACGTCCTGACTTTC.

The CDR3 protein is CASSLHGGRQETQYF. Here the CDR3 DNA reads TGTGCCAGCAGTCTACACGGGGGGAGGCAAGAGACCCAGTACTTC. V and J are TRBV6-5 and TRBJ2-5; 7 bases are a match to TRBD2. J gave up 2 bases and V 5 bases, and 8 bases lay outside the gene matches. From germline, CDR1 is MNHEY and CDR2 SVGAGI. The CDR3 is 15 amino acids.

The chain is built from TRBV27 and TRBJ2-7; 7 bases fit TRBD2. Germline lookup yields CDR1 MNHEY and CDR2 SMNVEV (reference sequence). The J segment lost 7 bases and the V segment lost 6 bases, leaving 9 bases of the junction unmatched. The CDR3 totals 13 residues. The CDR3: CASSQGRAPEQYF. The CDR3 DNA reads as TGTGCCAGCAGCCAAGGGAGGGCGCCTGAGCAGTACTTC.

The rearrangement links TRBV9 to TRBJ2-1; TRBD2 is a possible D gene (6 bases). The CDR3 covers 16 residues. V lost 3 bases to trimming and J lost 3 bases, with 16 bases between them. The germline V gene encodes CDR1 SGDLS and CDR2 YYNGEE. The chain's CDR3 is CASSAARPGGYNEQFF. The CDR3 DNA reads TGTGCCAGCAGCGCTGCCCGACCCGGGGGCTACAATGAGCAGTTCTTC.

The chain couples TRBV4-1 to TRBJ1-1; 8 positions match TRBD1. This CDR3 spans 15 amino acids. The V segment lost 2 bases and the J segment 6 bases; nucleotides outside the gene matches: 8. Germline V gene sequence: CDR1 MGHRA, CDR2 YSYEKL. The CDR3 reads CASSQSGQERSEAFF. CDR3 nucleotide sequence: TGCGCCAGCAGCCAATCGGGACAGGAACGATCTGAAGCTTTCTTT.

The gene calls are TRBV19 and TRBJ1-5; the D is unclear. Germline values: CDR1 LNHDA, CDR2 SQIVND (reference sequence). This CDR3 has 14 amino acids. The V gene lost 5 bases and the J gene lost 4 bases, with 12 bases spanning the gap. The CDR3, as DNA: TGTGCCAGTAGTGCGCAGGTCCGAAATCAGCCCCAGCATTTT. This gives the protein CASSAQVRNQPQHF. The variable domain in full, completed from reference TRBV19 and TRBJ1-5, reads DGGITQSPKYLFRKEGQNVTLSCEQNLNHDAMYWYRQDPGQGLRLIYYSQIVNDFQKGDIAEGYSVSREKKESFPLTVTSAQKNPTAFYLCASSAQVRNQPQHFGDGTRLSIL.

Here the CDR3 DNA reads TGCGCCAGCAGCCCCCCCGGGGGGGGACTTCTTACCTACGAGCAGTACTTC. Protein: CASSPPGGGLLTYEQYF. The V gene is TRBV4-1, the J gene TRBJ2-7; TRBD2 matches at 8 bases. The CDR3 is 17 amino acids. CDR1 is MGHRA and CDR2 is YSYEKL in the germline V gene. The junction had 13 bases not matched to a gene; V was cut back by 4 bases and J by 2 bases.

The V and J genes are TRBV6-5 and TRBJ1-1; D unclear. The V gene's germline CDR1 is MNHEY and CDR2 SVGAGI. This CDR3 has 13 residues. The V end lost 7 bases, the J end lost 8 bases, and 17 bases lay between the germline ends. The CDR3 nucleotides are TGTGCCAGCACTCCGCTCGGGAGAGGGGAAGCTTTCTTT. It encodes CASTPLGRGEAFF.

The V gene is TRBV20-1, the J gene TRBJ2-1; D perhaps matches TRBD2 (5 bases). CDR3 length: 11 residues. Trimming cost V 7 bases and J 6 bases, with 10 bases left between them. Germline V gene sequence: CDR1 DFQATT, CDR2 SNEGSKA (reference sequence). CDR3 DNA: TGCAGTGAAGGACGGGGCAATGAGCAGTTCTTC. This codes for CSEGRGNEQFF.

This CDR3 is CSVEDPPLSGGADTQYF. CDR3 in DNA: TGCAGCGTTGAAGATCCCCCTCTCAGCGGGGGAGCAGATACGCAGTATTTT. The chain uses TRBV29-1 and TRBJ2-3, with 8 bases aligning to TRBD2. Unmatched junction bases numbered 12, after V lost 0 bases and J lost 4 bases. Germline values: CDR1 SQVTM, CDR2 ANQGSEA. The CDR3 consists of 17 residues.

The J gene is TRBJ1-2, the V gene TRBV20-1, with 7 bases fitting TRBD1. CDR3 length equals 9 residues. The V gene end was trimmed by 5 bases and the J gene end by 10 bases; junction bases not matched to a gene: 1. In germline, CDR1 is DFQATT, CDR2 SNEGSKA (reference sequence). This CDR3 reads CSAGQVYTF. CDR3 sequence (DNA): TGCAGTGCTGGACAGGTCTACACCTTC.

This chain connects TRBV6-4 to TRBJ1-1; D may be TRBD1 (5 bases). V was cut by 2 bases and J by 3 bases, with 16 bases left in between. Germline-derived CDR1 and CDR2 are MRHNA and SNTAGT. There are 16 residues in the CDR3. CDR3 amino acids: CASSDTTVLGDTEAFF. In nucleotides, the CDR3 is TGTGCCAGCAGTGACACGACAGTCCTTGGGGACACTGAAGCTTTCTTT.

The CDR3 sequence: CASSQDRGIAGKVPGYTF. The CDR3 DNA follows: TGTGCCAGCAGCCAAGATCGGGGGATTGCGGGGAAGGTACCTGGCTACACCTTC. The genes are TRBV4-2 and TRBJ1-2; maybe TRBD1 (5 bases). CDR1 is LGHNA, CDR2 YNFKEQ, per germline. The V end lost 0 bases, the J end lost 7 bases, and 24 bases lay between the germline ends. CDR3 length: 18 residues.

V is TRBV11-2 and J is TRBJ1-5; a possible D gene is TRBD1 (6 bases). This CDR3 contains 14 residues. CDR1 is SGHAT, CDR2 FQNNGV, per germline. Trimming removed 6 bases at V and 6 bases at J, with 15 bases between. CDR3 coding DNA: TGTGCCAGCAGGGACCGGGGGGGCGGTCAGCCCCAGCATTTT. It codes for CASRDRGGGQPQHF.